Sequencing of this T cell receptor (beta chain) was carried out in a study of T cells in Graves' hyperthyroidism and ophthalmopathy. Using RNA transcripts as the source, TCR beta CDR3 regions were amplified. The study used the HTBI primer set for a first-round RT-PCR of the TCR CDR3. TCRdb used MiXCR to reprocess the multiplex PCR reads, holding one entry per CDR3 protein. The data hold fewer than 400,000 distinct CDR3 sequences, with over 13% observed a single time. Losses at the gene ends were 7 bases for V and 9 bases for J; bases not matched to a gene: 10. This CDR3 is built from 15 residues. Per the germline V gene, CDR1 is MDHEN and CDR2 is SYDVKM. This clonotype came up many times.

Material: blood. This TCR was sampled from a man aged 50 to 59 with Graves' ophthalmopathy. This rearrangement joins TRBV28 to TRBJ2-5; 14 bases are shared with TRBD2. In nucleotides, the CDR3 is TGTGCCAGCACCTCGGGACTAGCGGGAGTTCGGGCCCAGTACTTC. Its protein is CASTSGLAGVRAQYF. The full variable domain, its missing parts supplied by reference TRBV28 and TRBJ2-5, is DVKVTQSSRYLVKRTGEKVFLECVQDMDHENMFWYRQDPGLGLRLIYFSYDVKMKEKGDIPEGYSVSREKKERFSLILESASTNQTSMYLCASTSGLAGVRAQYFGPGTRLLVL.